This T cell receptor (beta chain) was sequenced in a study of T cells in Graves' hyperthyroidism and ophthalmopathy. CDR1 and CDR2 (germline): SNHLY, FYNNEI. The length of the CDR3 is 11 residues. V lost 2 bases to trimming and J lost 6 bases, with 5 bases between them. This clonotype was seen only a few times. RNA transcripts were the template for amplifying TCR beta CDR3 regions. TCR CDR3 regions were first amplified by RT-PCR with HTBI primers. TCRdb re-derived calls from the multiplex PCR reads in MiXCR, one entry per CDR3 protein. The table lists hundreds of thousands of distinct CDR3 sequences, approximately 15% of them singletons, with less than 3.5% in the top ten.

The receptor was isolated from a woman aged 35 to 49 with Graves' ophthalmopathy. Sequences were obtained from blood. The V call is TRBV2, the J call TRBJ2-7; D is unresolved. The CDR3 coding sequence is TGTGCCAGCAGTGAATACGGCGAGCAGTACTTC. As protein: CASSEYGEQYF.